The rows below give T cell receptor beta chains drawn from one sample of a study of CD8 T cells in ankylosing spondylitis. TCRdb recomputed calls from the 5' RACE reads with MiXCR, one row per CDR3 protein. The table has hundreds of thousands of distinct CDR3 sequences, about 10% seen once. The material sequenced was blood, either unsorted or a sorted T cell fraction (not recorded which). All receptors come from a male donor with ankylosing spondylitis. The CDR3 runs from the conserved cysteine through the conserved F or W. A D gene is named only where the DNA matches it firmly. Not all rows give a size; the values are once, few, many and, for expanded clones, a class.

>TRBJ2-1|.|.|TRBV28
CASSWDVGNEQFF
TGTGCCAGCAGTTGGGACGTAGGGAATGAGCAGTTCTTC
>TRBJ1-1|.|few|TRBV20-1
CSARGSGGNTEAFF
TGCAGTGCTAGAGGAAGTGGGGGGAATACTGAAGCTTTCTTT
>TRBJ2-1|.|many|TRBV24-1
CATSGKVARSSYNEQFF
TGTGCCACCAGTGGGAAGGTAGCGAGGAGCTCCTACAATGAGCAGTTCTTC
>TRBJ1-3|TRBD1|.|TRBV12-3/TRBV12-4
CASRKQGYSGNTIYF
TGTGCCAGCAGGAAACAGGGGTACTCTGGAAACACCATATATTTT
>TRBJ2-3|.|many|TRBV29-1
CSVEAGTDTQYF
TGCAGCGTTGAAGCTGGCACAGATACGCAGTATTTT
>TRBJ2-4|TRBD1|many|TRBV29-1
CSVEDSGTGRNIQYF
TGCAGCGTTGAAGATTCGGGGACAGGGAGAAACATTCAGTACTTC
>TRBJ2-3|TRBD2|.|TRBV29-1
CSLPGLAGGDTQYF
TGCAGCCTCCCGGGACTAGCGGGAGGAGATACGCAGTATTTT
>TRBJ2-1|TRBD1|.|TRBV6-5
CASSTDRDRDEQFF
TGTGCCAGCAGTACCGACAGGGATAGGGATGAGCAGTTCTTC
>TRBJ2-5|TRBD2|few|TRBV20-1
CSASVAGYQETQYF
TGCAGTGCTTCGGTAGCGGGGTACCAAGAGACCCAGTACTTC
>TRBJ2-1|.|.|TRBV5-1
CASSLDFPNEQFF
TGCGCCAGCAGCTTGGACTTTCCCAATGAGCAGTTCTTC
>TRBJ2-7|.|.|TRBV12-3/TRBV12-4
CASSSRLGGLTEQYF
TGTGCCAGCAGTTCCCGATTGGGCGGACTCACCGAGCAGTACTTC
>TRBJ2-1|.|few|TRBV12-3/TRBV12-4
CASSRWQEQFF
TGTGCCAGCAGTCGTTGGCAGGAGCAGTTCTTC
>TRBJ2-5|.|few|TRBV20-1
CSASRGLQETQYF
TGCAGTGCTAGCCGGGGACTTCAAGAGACCCAGTACTTC
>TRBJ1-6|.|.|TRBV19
CASNDKTSSYNSPLHF
TGTGCCAGTAACGACAAGACCAGCTCCTATAATTCACCCCTCCACTTT
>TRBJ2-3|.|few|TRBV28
CASCPWGDTQYF
TGTGCCAGCTGCCCATGGGGAGATACGCAGTATTTT
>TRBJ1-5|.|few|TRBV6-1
CASSGQTSNQPQHF
TGTGCCAGCAGTGGGCAAACTAGCAATCAGCCCCAGCATTTT
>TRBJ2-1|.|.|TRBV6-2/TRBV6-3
CASSFWGSEQFF
TGTGCCAGCTCCTTCTGGGGGAGTGAGCAGTTCTTC
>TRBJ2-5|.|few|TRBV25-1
CASSDPTAGKETQYF
TGTGCCAGCAGTGACCCGACAGCCGGCAAAGAGACCCAGTACTTC
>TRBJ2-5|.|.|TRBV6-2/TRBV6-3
CATSGGRGRLETQYF
TGTGCCACCTCCGGGGGAAGGGGAAGATTGGAGACCCAGTACTTC
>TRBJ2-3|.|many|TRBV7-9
CASSLVAGASDTQYF
TGTGCCAGCAGCTTAGTGGCAGGGGCCTCAGATACGCAGTATTTT